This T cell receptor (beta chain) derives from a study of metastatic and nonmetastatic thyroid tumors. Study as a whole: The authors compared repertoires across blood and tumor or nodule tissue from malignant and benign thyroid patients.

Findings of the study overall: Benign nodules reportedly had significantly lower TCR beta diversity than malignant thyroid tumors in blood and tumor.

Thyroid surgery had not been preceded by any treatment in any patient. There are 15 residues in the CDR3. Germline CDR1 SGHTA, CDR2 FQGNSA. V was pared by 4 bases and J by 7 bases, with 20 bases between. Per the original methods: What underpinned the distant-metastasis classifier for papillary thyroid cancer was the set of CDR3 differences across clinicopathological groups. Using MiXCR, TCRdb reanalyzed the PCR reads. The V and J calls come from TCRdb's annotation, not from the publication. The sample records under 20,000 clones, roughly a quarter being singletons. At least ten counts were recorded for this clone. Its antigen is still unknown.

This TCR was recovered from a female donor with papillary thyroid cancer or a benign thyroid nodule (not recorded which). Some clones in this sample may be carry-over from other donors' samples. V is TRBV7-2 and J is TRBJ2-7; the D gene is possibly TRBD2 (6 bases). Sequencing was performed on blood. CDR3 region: CASSSSGPVRGEQYF. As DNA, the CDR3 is TGTGCCAGCAGCTCTTCGGGACCGGTTCGGGGGGAGCAGTACTTC.